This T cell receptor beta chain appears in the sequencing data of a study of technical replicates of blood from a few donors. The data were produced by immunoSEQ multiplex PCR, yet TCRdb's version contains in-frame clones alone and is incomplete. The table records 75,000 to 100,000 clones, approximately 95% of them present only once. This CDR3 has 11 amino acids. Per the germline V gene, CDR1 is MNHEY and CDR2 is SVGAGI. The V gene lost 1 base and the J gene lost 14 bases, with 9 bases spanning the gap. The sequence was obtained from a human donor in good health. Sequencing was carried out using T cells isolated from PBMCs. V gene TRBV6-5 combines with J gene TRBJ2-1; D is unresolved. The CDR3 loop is CASSYLLQEFF. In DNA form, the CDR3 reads TGTGCCAGCAGTTACTTGTTGCAGGAGTTCTTC.